One and the same sample provided the 14 T cell receptor beta chains below, sequenced in a study of technical replicates of blood from a handful of donors. Method: immunoSEQ multiplex PCR; TCRdb's copy keeps in-frame clones and lacks some. Of tens of thousands of clones listed, around 94% are singletons. The sequenced sample consisted of T cells isolated from PBMCs. The origin of the receptors is a human donor in good health.

J is TRBJ2-7 and V is TRBV19; D may be TRBD2 (5 bases). V was trimmed by 5 bases and J by 5 bases, leaving 19 bases between them. The germline gives CDR1 LNHDA, CDR2 SQIVND (reference sequence). This CDR3 contains 15 residues. In nucleotides, the CDR3 is TGTGCCAGTAGTCCCAGTCAGCTGAGGGATGACGAGCAGTACTTC. Encoded protein: CASSPSQLRDDEQYF.

V gene TRBV6-1 combines with J gene TRBJ2-1; 9 nucleotides match TRBD2. This CDR3 region has 14 residues. The trim removed 4 bases at V and 5 bases at J, leaving 3 bases unmatched. From germline, CDR1 is MNHNS and CDR2 SASEGT. Written as DNA, the CDR3 is TGTGCCAGCAGTGGTCGCGGGGGGGACAATGAGCAGTTCTTC. Its protein is CASSGRGGDNEQFF.

The chain employs TRBV30 and TRBJ1-2; D remains ambiguous. V lost 3 bases and J lost 0, with 11 bases in between. Germline V gene lookup returns CDR1 GTSNPN and CDR2 SVGIG (reference sequence). The CDR3 consists of 14 residues. As DNA, the CDR3 is TGTGCCTGGAGGCCGAGGATAGCTAACTATGGCTACACCTTC. It is translated as CAWRPRIANYGYTF. Filled out from reference TRBV30 and TRBJ1-2, the complete variable domain reads SQTIHQWPATLVQPVGSPLSLECTVEGTSNPNLYWYRQAAGRGLQLLFYSVGIGQISSEVPQNLSASRPQDRQFILSSKKLLLSDSGFYLCAWRPRIANYGYTFGSGTRLTVV.

This CDR3 reads CASSFSEGLGNQPQHF. CDR3 nucleotides: TGTGCCAGCAGCTTTTCGGAGGGACTAGGCAATCAGCCCCAGCATTTT. The rearrangement joins TRBV7-9 to TRBJ1-5; D is perhaps TRBD1 (5 bases). Germline CDR1 and CDR2: SEHNR and FQNEAQ (reference sequence). This CDR3 has 16 amino acids. Trimming stripped 3 bases from V and 2 bases from J, with 14 bases between.

The chain links TRBV9 to TRBJ1-5, with TRBD1 identical over 10 bases. This CDR3 comprises 19 residues. Germline CDR1 and CDR2: SGDLS and YYNGEE. V was clipped by 3 bases and J by 5 bases; unmatched bases: 17. CDR3 nucleotides: TGTGCCAGCAGCGAGAGGGCACAAAGACAGGGGGCGGGTGATCAGCCCCAGCATTTT. It translates to CASSERAQRQGAGDQPQHF. The full variable domain, its missing parts supplied by reference TRBV9 and TRBJ1-5, is DSGVTQTPKHLITATGQRVTLRCSPRSGDLSVYWYQQSLDQGLQFLIQYYNGEERAKGNILERFSAQQFPDLHSELNLSSLELGDSALYFCASSERAQRQGAGDQPQHFGDGTRLSIL.

The J gene is TRBJ2-7, the V gene TRBV5-4; 8 bases align to TRBD1. This CDR3 has 15 amino acids. Germline CDR1 and CDR2: SGHNT and YYREEE (reference sequence). Trimming took 3 bases from V and 2 from J; bases not matched to a gene: 7. CDR3 sequence: CASSSWTGRTYEQYF. The CDR3 DNA reads TGTGCCAGCAGCTCTTGGACAGGGAGGACCTACGAGCAGTACTTC.

V and J are TRBV27 and TRBJ2-1; 9 nucleotides line up with TRBD1. The CDR3 consists of 14 residues. V lost 6 bases, J lost 1 base, and 1 base stayed unmatched. Germline CDR1 reads MNHEY; CDR2 reads SMNVEV (reference sequence). CDR3 DNA: TGTGCCAGCAGGACAGGGGGGTCCTACAATGAGCAGTTCTTC. This encodes CASRTGGSYNEQFF.

This chain uses TRBV7-9 with TRBJ1-2; D is uncertain. The CDR3 has 15 residues. Deletions cut 1 base from V and 1 base from J, with 10 bases between. Looked up from germline, CDR1 is SEHNR and CDR2 is FQNEAQ (reference sequence). The CDR3 sequence: CASSLESGRNYGYTF. The CDR3 DNA follows: TGTGCCAGCAGCTTAGAAAGCGGACGTAACTATGGCTACACCTTC.

The chain employs TRBV6-1 and TRBJ1-1, with no clear D. Germline V CDR1 and CDR2: MNHNS, SASEGT. This CDR3 has 14 amino acids. V lost 7 bases and J 4 bases, leaving 16 bases between the germline ends. In nucleotides, the CDR3 is TGTGCCAGCACCTTTGGAGGTTGGTGCACTGAAGCTTTCTTT. Amino acids: CASTFGGWCTEAFF.

The V call is TRBV19, the J call TRBJ1-6; D not resolved. V lost 3 bases to trimming and J lost 7 bases, with 13 bases between them. CDR1 and CDR2 from the germline V gene are LNHDA and SQIVND (reference sequence). CDR3 length equals 15 residues. The CDR3 DNA follows: TGTGCCAGTAGTATCAGTAGGCAGGAAAATTCACCCCTCCACTTT. Protein product: CASSISRQENSPLHF.

This clone was recorded only once. This sequence joins TRBV28 and TRBJ2-7; the D gene is possibly TRBD2 (6 bases). Trimming stripped 3 bases from V and 4 bases from J, with 13 bases between. The CDR3 extends over 14 amino acids. The germline CDR1 and CDR2 sequences are MDHEN and SYDVKM. CDR3 sequence reads: CASSLTVAAYEQYF. CDR3 nucleotide sequence: TGTGCCAGCAGTTTGACCGTAGCGGCTTACGAGCAGTACTTC.

The chain carries TRBV30 and TRBJ2-7; no definite D call. The CDR3 extends over 15 amino acids. CDR1 is GTSNPN and CDR2 is SVGIG in the germline V gene (reference sequence). Between the trimmed V and J ends, which lost 2 bases and 2 bases, there was a span of 16 bases. CDR3 nucleotides: TGTGCCTGGAGTCTAGTGGATGCTCGACCCTACGAGCAGTACTTC. Its protein product is CAWSLVDARPYEQYF. The whole variable domain, filled in from reference TRBV30 and TRBJ2-7, reads SQTIHQWPATLVQPVGSPLSLECTVEGTSNPNLYWYRQAAGRGLQLLFYSVGIGQISSEVPQNLSASRPQDRQFILSSKKLLLSDSGFYLCAWSLVDARPYEQYFGPGTRLTVT.

CDR3 protein: CASSQDTGEYGGYTF. CDR3 coding DNA: TGTGCCAGCAGCCAAGATACAGGGGAATATGGAGGCTACACCTTC. The chain is built from TRBV4-2 and TRBJ1-2; 7 positions agree with TRBD1. CDR3 length: 15 residues. Per the germline V gene, CDR1 is LGHNA and CDR2 is YNFKEQ. With V trimmed by 0 bases and J by 8 bases, 9 bases remained unmatched.

This chain uses TRBV5-4 with TRBJ2-7, with D perhaps TRBD2 (5 bases). V was cut by 1 base and J by 2 bases, with 13 bases left in between. Germline values: CDR1 SGHNT, CDR2 YYREEE (reference sequence). This CDR3 is built from 15 residues. The CDR3 loop is CASSLRTDWAYEQYF. The CDR3 coding sequence is TGTGCCAGCAGCTTGCGGACGGACTGGGCCTACGAGCAGTACTTC.